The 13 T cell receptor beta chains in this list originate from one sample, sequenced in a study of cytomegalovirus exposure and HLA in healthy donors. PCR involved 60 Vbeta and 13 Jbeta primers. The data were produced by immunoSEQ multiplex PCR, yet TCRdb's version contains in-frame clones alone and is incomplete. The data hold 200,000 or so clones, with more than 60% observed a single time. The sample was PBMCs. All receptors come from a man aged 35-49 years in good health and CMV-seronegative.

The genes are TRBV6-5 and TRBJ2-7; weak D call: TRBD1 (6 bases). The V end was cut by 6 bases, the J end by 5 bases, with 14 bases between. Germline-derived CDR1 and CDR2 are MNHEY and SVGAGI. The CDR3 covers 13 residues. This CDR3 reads CASSPDRIHEQYF. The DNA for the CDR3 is TGTGCCAGCAGCCCGGACAGAATCCACGAGCAGTACTTC.

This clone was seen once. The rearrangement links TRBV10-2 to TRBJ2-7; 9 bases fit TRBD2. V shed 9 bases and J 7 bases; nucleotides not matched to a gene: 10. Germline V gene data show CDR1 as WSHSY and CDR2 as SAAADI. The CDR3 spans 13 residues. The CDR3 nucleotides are TGCGCCAGTTCCGAGGGCGGGAGGGGGGAGCAGTACTTC. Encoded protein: CASSEGGRGEQYF.

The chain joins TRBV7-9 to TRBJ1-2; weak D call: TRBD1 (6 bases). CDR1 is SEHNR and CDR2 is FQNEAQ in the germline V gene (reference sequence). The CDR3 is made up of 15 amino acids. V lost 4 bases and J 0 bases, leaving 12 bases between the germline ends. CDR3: CASSSAGATNYGYTF. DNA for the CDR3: TGTGCCAGCAGCTCAGCAGGGGCGACTAACTATGGCTACACCTTC.

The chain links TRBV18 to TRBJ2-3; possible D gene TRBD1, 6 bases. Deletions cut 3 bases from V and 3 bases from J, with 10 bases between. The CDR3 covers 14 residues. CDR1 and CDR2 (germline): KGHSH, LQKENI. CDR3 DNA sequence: TGTGCCAGCTCACCTAACAGGGCGACAGATACGCAGTATTTT. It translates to CASSPNRATDTQYF.

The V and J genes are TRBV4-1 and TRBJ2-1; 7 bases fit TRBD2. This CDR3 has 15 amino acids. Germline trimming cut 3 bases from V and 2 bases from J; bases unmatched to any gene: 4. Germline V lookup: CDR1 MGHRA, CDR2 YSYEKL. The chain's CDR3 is CASSHSGNAYNEQFF. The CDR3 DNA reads TGCGCCAGCAGCCACAGCGGGAACGCCTACAATGAGCAGTTCTTC.

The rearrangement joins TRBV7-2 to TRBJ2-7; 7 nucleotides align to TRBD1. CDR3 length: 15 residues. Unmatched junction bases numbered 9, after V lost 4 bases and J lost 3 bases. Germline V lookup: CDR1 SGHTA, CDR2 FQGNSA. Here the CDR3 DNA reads TGTGCCAGCAGCTCATCAGGGGGTCCTTACTACGAGCAGTACTTC. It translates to CASSSSGGPYYEQYF. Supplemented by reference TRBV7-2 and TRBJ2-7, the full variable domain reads GAGVSQSPSNKVTEKGKDVELRCDPISGHTALYWYRQSLGQGLEFLIYFQGNSAPDKSGLPSDRFSAERTGGSVSTLTIQRTQQEDSAVYLCASSSSGGPYYEQYFGPGTRLTVT.

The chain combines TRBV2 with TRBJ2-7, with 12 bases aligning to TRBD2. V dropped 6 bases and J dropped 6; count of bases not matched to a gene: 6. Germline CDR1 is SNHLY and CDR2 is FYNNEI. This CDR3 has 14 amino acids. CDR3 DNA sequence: TGTGCCAGCAGACTCTCTAGCGGGAGGGGCGAGCAGTACTTC. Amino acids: CASRLSSGRGEQYF. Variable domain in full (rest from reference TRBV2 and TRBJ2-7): EPEVTQTPSHQVTQMGQEVILRCVPISNHLYFYWYRQILGQKVEFLVSFYNNEISEKSEIFDDQFSVERPDGSNFTLKIRSTKLEDSAMYFCASRLSSGRGEQYFGPGTRLTVT.

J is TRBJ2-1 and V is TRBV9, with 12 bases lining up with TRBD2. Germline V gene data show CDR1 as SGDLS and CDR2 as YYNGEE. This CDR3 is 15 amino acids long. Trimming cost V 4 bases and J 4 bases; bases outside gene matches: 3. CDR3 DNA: TGTGCCAGCAGCAACGGACTAGCGGGGTACAATGAGCAGTTCTTC. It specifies CASSNGLAGYNEQFF.

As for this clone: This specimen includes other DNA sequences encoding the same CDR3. The CDR3: CASSLVQGNTEAFF. The CDR3 nucleotides are TGTGCCAGCAGTTTAGTCCAGGGTAACACTGAAGCTTTCTTT. The V call is TRBV28, the J call TRBJ1-1; the D gene is possibly TRBD1 (5 bases). V lost 2 bases to trimming and J lost 2 bases, with 9 bases between them. The length of the CDR3 is 14 residues. CDR1 is MDHEN and CDR2 is SYDVKM in the germline V gene. Complete variable domain (other parts from reference TRBV28 and TRBJ1-1): DVKVTQSSRYLVKRTGEKVFLECVQDMDHENMFWYRQDPGLGLRLIYFSYDVKMKEKGDIPEGYSVSREKKERFSLILESASTNQTSMYLCASSLVQGNTEAFFGQGTRLTVV.

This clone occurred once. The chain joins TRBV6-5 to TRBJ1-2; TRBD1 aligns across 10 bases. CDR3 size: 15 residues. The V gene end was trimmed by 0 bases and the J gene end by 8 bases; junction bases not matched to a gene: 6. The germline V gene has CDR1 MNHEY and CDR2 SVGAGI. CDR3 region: CASSYSPGQGSGYTF. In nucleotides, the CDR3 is TGTGCCAGCAGTTACTCCCCGGGACAGGGGAGCGGCTACACCTTC.

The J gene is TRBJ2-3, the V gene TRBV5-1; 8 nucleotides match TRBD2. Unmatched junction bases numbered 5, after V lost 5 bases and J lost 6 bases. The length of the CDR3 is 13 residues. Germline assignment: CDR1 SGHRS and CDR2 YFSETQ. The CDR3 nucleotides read TGCGCCAGCAGAAGCGGGGGCCGTGATACGCAGTATTTT. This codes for CASRSGGRDTQYF.

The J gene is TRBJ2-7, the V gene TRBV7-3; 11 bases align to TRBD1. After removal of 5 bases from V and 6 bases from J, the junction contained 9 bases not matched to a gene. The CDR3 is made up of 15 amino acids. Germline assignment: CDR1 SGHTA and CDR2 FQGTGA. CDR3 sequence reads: CASSPGQGASREQYF. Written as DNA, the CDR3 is TGTGCCAGCAGCCCCGGACAGGGGGCTTCTCGCGAGCAGTACTTC.

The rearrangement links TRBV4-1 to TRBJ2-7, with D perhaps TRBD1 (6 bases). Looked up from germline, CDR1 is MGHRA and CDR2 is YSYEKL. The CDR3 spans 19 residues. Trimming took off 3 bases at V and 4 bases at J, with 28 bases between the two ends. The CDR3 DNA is TGCGCCAGCAGCCACCTCCCGGGACAAGAGCCCGCGCCCTGGTACGAGCAGTACTTC. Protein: CASSHLPGQEPAPWYEQYF.